What follows are 3 T cell receptor beta chains derived from one specimen sequenced in a study of blood T cell repertoires in COVID-19. Clones were sequenced by immunoSEQ multiplex PCR, and TCRdb holds only the in-frame ones, with some missing. In the table there are some 120,000 clones, approximately 84% of which are singletons. The sample consisted of peripheral blood. Receptors were obtained from a man aged 65-85 years with active or convalescent COVID-19.

V gene TRBV28 combines with J gene TRBJ2-2; 12 bases are shared with TRBD2. Trimming at V came to 5 bases and at J to 7 bases, leaving 11 bases not matched to a gene. The CDR3 loop spans 17 amino acids. Per the germline V gene, CDR1 is MDHEN and CDR2 is SYDVKM. This chain's CDR3 is CASSDGLAGRHNGELFF. CDR3 nucleotide sequence: TGTGCCAGCAGTGACGGACTAGCGGGACGACATAACGGGGAGCTGTTTTTT.

The chain couples TRBV6-5 to TRBJ2-2, with a tentative D call TRBD1 (5 bases). There are 16 residues in the CDR3. The germline CDR1 and CDR2 sequences are MNHEY and SVGAGI. With 0 bases removed from V and 4 bases from J, the gap between germline ends came to 12 bases. In nucleotides, the CDR3 is TGTGCCAGCAGTTACTCGTCAGGGAAGGGCACCGGGGAGCTGTTTTTT. It specifies CASSYSSGKGTGELFF.

This clone has just a few counts. The chain joins TRBV10-3 to TRBJ1-1; D is possibly TRBD1 (5 bases). CDR3 length: 15 residues. Trimming shortened V by 6 bases and J by 1 base, and 15 bases separated the two germline ends. Germline CDR1 is ENHRY and CDR2 is SYGVKD. CDR3 sequence (DNA): TGTGCCATCAGGGACCTCGCAGGGCGGAACACTGAAGCTTTCTTT. Translation gives CAIRDLAGRNTEAFF.